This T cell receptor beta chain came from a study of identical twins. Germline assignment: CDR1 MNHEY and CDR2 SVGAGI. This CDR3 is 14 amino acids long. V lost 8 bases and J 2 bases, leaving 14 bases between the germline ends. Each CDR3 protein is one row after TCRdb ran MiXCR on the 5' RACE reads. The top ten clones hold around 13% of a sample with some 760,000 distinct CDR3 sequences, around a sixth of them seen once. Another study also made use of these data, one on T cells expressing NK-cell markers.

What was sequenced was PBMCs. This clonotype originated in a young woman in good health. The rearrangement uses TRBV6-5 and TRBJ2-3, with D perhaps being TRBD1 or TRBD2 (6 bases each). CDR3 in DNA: TGTGCCAGCGTTGGGGGGCAGCCCACAGATACGCAGTATTTT. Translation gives CASVGGQPTDTQYF.